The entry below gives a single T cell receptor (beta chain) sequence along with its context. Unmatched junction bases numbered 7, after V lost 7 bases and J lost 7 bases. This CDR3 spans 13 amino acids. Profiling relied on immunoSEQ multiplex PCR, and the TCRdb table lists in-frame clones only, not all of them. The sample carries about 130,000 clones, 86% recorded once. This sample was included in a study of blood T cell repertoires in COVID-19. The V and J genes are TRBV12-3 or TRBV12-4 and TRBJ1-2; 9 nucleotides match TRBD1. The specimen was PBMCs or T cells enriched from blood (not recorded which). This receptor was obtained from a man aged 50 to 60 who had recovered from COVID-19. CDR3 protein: CASTLGTGSGYTF. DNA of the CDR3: TGTGCCAGCACTCTGGGGACAGGGTCTGGCTACACCTTC.